The present entry profiles one T cell receptor (beta chain) with its context. What it binds is not known. This sample is drawn from a study of T cell clonotyping in hematopoietic cell transplantation. Study as a whole: Recipients were bled about 28 days pretransplant and at posttransplant days 30, 100, 180. Study findings and constraints: Recipient TCR diversity dropped after transplant; expanded clonotypes rose from day 30 to 180. Cells were unsorted, so CD4 and CD8 contributions were not separated. At the given depth, recipient repertoires were over 95% de novo clonotypes.

CDR1 is GTSNPN and CDR2 is SVGIG in the germline V gene (reference sequence). The V gene lost 0 bases and the J gene lost 4 bases, with 6 bases spanning the gap. The CDR3 totals 12 residues. TCRdb keeps only in-frame clones here, not all; method: immunoSEQ multiplex PCR. Here the sample spans 8,000 to 8,500 clones, 85% to 90% being singletons. Sequenced material: peripheral blood mononuclear cells, taken at the time of graft-versus-host disease after allogeneic stem cell transplant. The receptor comes from a male patient aged 60 to 75 who had an allogeneic stem cell transplant from a related donor, so the T cells may come from the graft donor. Some clones in this sample may be carry-over from other donors' samples. The rearrangement joins TRBV30 to TRBJ1-2; D not resolved. The chain's CDR3 is CAWSVAAYGYTF. CDR3 sequence (DNA): TGTGCCTGGAGTGTGGCCGCCTATGGCTACACCTTC.